The rows below give T cell receptor beta chains drawn from one sample of a study of naive and memory T cell subsets. TCRdb recomputed calls from the UMI-ligation and nested PCR reads with MiXCR, one row per CDR3 protein. The sample yields about 80,000 distinct CDR3 sequences, around 13% seen once. Sequencing used central memory CD4+ T cells from blood. These receptors originate from a human donor in good health. CDR3s include the opening cysteine and the closing phenylalanine or tryptophan. The D gene is left open where the match is weak. Clone size is shown for a subset of rows, as once, few, many or a class of expanded clone.

clone size	V gene	J gene	D gene	CDR3 protein	CDR3 DNA
few	TRBV4-1	TRBJ2-7	-	CASSLRDSTSGLSSYEQYF	TGCGCCAGCAGCCTTAGAGATTCAACCAGTGGGCTCAGCTCCTACGAGCAGTACTTC
-	TRBV7-3	TRBJ2-7	-	CASSPSLVGEQYF	TGTGCCAGCAGCCCGTCACTAGTAGGGGAGCAGTACTTC
many	TRBV11-2	TRBJ2-6	-	CASSLVRRSTPLNINVLTF	TGTGCCAGCAGCTTAGTGCGGAGAAGTACCCCTCTAAACATCAACGTCCTGACTTTC
many	TRBV20-1	TRBJ2-1	TRBD2	CSATPSRLAGTNEQFF	TGCAGTGCTACCCCTTCAAGACTAGCGGGGACTAATGAGCAGTTCTTC
-	TRBV12-3/TRBV12-4	TRBJ2-7	TRBD2	CASKVGLAGPDEQYF	TGTGCCAGCAAGGTGGGACTAGCGGGACCCGACGAGCAGTACTTC
few	TRBV28	TRBJ1-6	-	CASSSPIPGASSPLHF	TGTGCCAGCAGTTCCCCTATCCCTGGGGCTAGCTCACCCCTCCACTTT
few	TRBV5-1	TRBJ2-6	-	CASSALTGANVLTF	TGCGCCAGCTCGGCACTGACCGGGGCCAACGTCCTGACTTTC
many	TRBV7-2	TRBJ2-3	-	CASSLADGTGTDTQYF	TGTGCCAGCAGCTTAGCCGACGGAACCGGCACAGATACGCAGTATTTT
-	TRBV28	TRBJ2-7	-	CASSLSKAGYEQYF	TGTGCCAGCAGTTTATCCAAGGCCGGCTACGAGCAGTACTTC
few	TRBV5-1	TRBJ2-7	TRBD2	CASSPERELGKQYF	TGCGCCAGCAGCCCGGAGCGGGAGCTCGGTAAGCAGTACTTC
few	TRBV11-2	TRBJ2-5	-	CASSSRSQETQYF	TGTGCCAGCAGCTCCCGAAGTCAAGAGACCCAGTACTTC
few	TRBV7-2	TRBJ1-5	-	CASTGNQPQHF	TGTGCCAGCACTGGAAATCAGCCCCAGCATTTT
few	TRBV5-1	TRBJ1-4	-	CASSLGGLSNEKLFF	TGCGCCAGCAGCCTAGGGGGACTTTCTAATGAAAAACTGTTTTTT
few	TRBV5-4	TRBJ1-2	-	CASSLAWSEYGYTF	TGTGCCAGCAGCTTGGCCTGGTCTGAATATGGCTACACCTTC
few	TRBV4-2	TRBJ2-1	-	CASSQDRDNEQFF	TGTGCCAGCAGCCAAGATCGGGACAATGAGCAGTTCTTC
many	TRBV18	TRBJ2-3	TRBD2	CASSRRAGDTDTQYF	TGTGCCAGCTCACGTAGGGCGGGAGACACAGATACGCAGTATTTT
few	TRBV9	TRBJ1-2	TRBD1	CASSQGGTGYGYTF	TGTGCCAGCAGCCAAGGCGGGACAGGGTATGGCTACACCTTC
few	TRBV6-2/TRBV6-3	TRBJ1-2	-	CASSSQGGVYGYTF	TGTGCCAGCAGCTCTCAGGGCGGGGTCTATGGCTACACCTTC
-	TRBV28	TRBJ2-3	-	CATKEAAGTDTQYF	TGTGCCACCAAAGAAGCGGCGGGCACAGATACGCAGTATTTT
-	TRBV9	TRBJ2-7	TRBD2	CASSPRLAPAEQYF	TGTGCCAGCAGCCCCCGACTAGCTCCGGCCGAGCAGTACTTC
many	TRBV20-1	TRBJ2-3	TRBD2	CSAPLAGGTDTQYF	TGCAGTGCGCCGCTAGCGGGAGGCACAGATACGCAGTATTTT
many	TRBV20-1	TRBJ1-1	-	CSARKGSTVSEAFF	TGCAGTGCTCGAAAGGGAAGTACTGTATCTGAAGCTTTCTTT
few	TRBV20-1	TRBJ2-7	-	CSAERIRGEQYF	TGCAGTGCGGAGAGGATAAGGGGCGAGCAGTACTTC
few	TRBV20-1	TRBJ2-7	TRBD2	CSAGRALQYF	TGCAGTGCAGGGAGGGCATTGCAGTACTTC
-	TRBV14	TRBJ2-1	TRBD2	CASSHFERGGPFKQFF	TGTGCCAGCAGTCACTTCGAGCGGGGAGGGCCGTTTAAGCAGTTCTTC
-	TRBV2	TRBJ2-5	TRBD1	CASRPGQGETQYF	TGTGCCAGCAGGCCCGGACAGGGGGAGACCCAGTACTTC
few	TRBV4-3	TRBJ1-5	TRBD1	CASSQDWNRGRNQPQHF	TGCGCCAGCAGCCAAGATTGGAACAGGGGTCGTAATCAGCCCCAGCATTTT
many	TRBV20-1	TRBJ2-5	-	CSALSTQETQYF	TGCAGTGCCTTATCCACCCAAGAGACCCAGTACTTC
few	TRBV20-1	TRBJ2-7	-	CSARPGVDEQYF	TGCAGTGCTAGACCCGGGGTCGACGAGCAGTACTTC
many	TRBV20-1	TRBJ2-2	-	CSARPNRVGDIGELFF	TGCAGTGCTAGACCAAACAGGGTCGGGGACATCGGGGAGCTGTTTTTT
-	TRBV19	TRBJ2-6	TRBD1	CASKGQNAGANVLTF	TGTGCCAGTAAGGGACAGAATGCTGGGGCCAACGTCCTGACTTTC
many	TRBV29-1	TRBJ2-4	TRBD1	CSVEEGTGGKYF	TGCAGCGTTGAAGAGGGGACAGGGGGAAAGTACTTC
-	TRBV5-1	TRBJ1-4	-	CASSSDRFSEKLFF	TGCGCCAGCAGCTCGGACCGTTTCTCCGAAAAACTGTTTTTT
-	TRBV28	TRBJ2-7	-	CASISGTPTEQYF	TGTGCCAGCATCTCTGGAACCCCCACCGAGCAGTACTTC
few	TRBV5-4	TRBJ2-4	TRBD1	CASSLVRDRDNIQYF	TGTGCCAGCAGCCTCGTCCGGGACAGGGATAACATTCAGTACTTC
-	TRBV30	TRBJ2-3	-	CAWSPHTDTQYF	TGTGCCTGGAGTCCCCACACAGATACGCAGTATTTT
many	TRBV24-1	TRBJ2-1	TRBD1	CATMGQVVNEQFF	TGTGCCACCATGGGACAGGTTGTCAATGAGCAGTTCTTC
few	TRBV7-2	TRBJ2-3	-	CASSLLIDTQYF	TGTGCCAGCAGCTTACTGATAGATACGCAGTATTTT
-	TRBV29-1	TRBJ1-5	-	CSVAVNSNQPQHF	TGCAGCGTTGCCGTGAATAGCAATCAGCCCCAGCATTTT
-	TRBV20-1	TRBJ2-3	-	CSARGVADTQYF	TGCAGTGCTAGAGGGGTGGCAGATACGCAGTATTTT
-	TRBV20-1	TRBJ2-6	-	CSARSGANVLTF	TGCAGTGCTAGGTCAGGGGCCAACGTCCTGACTTTC
few	TRBV5-5	TRBJ1-2	-	CASSLLPDRVMGGYTF	TGTGCCAGCAGCCTTCTCCCGGACCGAGTGATGGGTGGCTACACCTTC
many	TRBV5-1	TRBJ2-2	-	CASNYVGGLSGELFF	TGCGCCAGCAACTACGTTGGGGGCTTGTCCGGGGAGCTGTTTTTT
many	TRBV6-5	TRBJ1-3	-	CASGVKAGNTIYF	TGTGCCAGCGGGGTAAAGGCTGGAAACACCATATATTTT
many	TRBV6-6	TRBJ2-7	-	CASSSLPGTTTYEQYF	TGTGCCAGCAGCTCTCTCCCCGGGACCACCACCTACGAGCAGTACTTC
many	TRBV20-1	TRBJ1-5	-	CSASWGSIGNQPQHF	TGCAGTGCTAGTTGGGGAAGTATTGGCAATCAGCCCCAGCATTTT
-	TRBV6-2/TRBV6-3	TRBJ1-5	TRBD1	CASSWDRGWDQPQHF	TGTGCCAGCAGTTGGGACAGGGGATGGGATCAGCCCCAGCATTTT
-	TRBV7-2	TRBJ2-5	-	CASSLDNTVRETQYF	TGTGCCAGCAGCTTAGATAACACTGTTCGAGAGACCCAGTACTTC
-	TRBV20-1	TRBJ2-3	TRBD2	CSAIRLAGGGTDTQYF	TGCAGTGCCATAAGACTAGCGGGAGGAGGCACAGATACGCAGTATTTT
many	TRBV7-3	TRBJ1-1	-	CASSYTANTEAFF	TGTGCCAGCAGCTACACTGCGAACACTGAAGCTTTCTTT
many	TRBV19	TRBJ2-7	-	CASSIVGGTYEQYF	TGTGCCAGTAGTATCGTCGGGGGAACCTACGAGCAGTACTTC
-	TRBV5-6	TRBJ1-1	-	CASSPGDGYTEAFF	TGTGCCAGCAGCCCTGGCGACGGGTACACTGAAGCTTTCTTT
many	TRBV29-1	TRBJ2-5	TRBD2	CSVEGTSGSAETQYF	TGCAGCGTTGAAGGCACTAGCGGGAGTGCTGAGACCCAGTACTTC